This T cell receptor beta chain was identified in a study of T-cell memory formation after mild COVID-19. This clonotype was detected only a few times. The target antigen is unknown. MiXCR was run by TCRdb on the 5' RACE reads, yielding one entry per CDR3 protein. This repertoire shows a few hundred thousand distinct CDR3 sequences, more than 15% found once; its top ten account for around 23%. Notes on the study in general: There were some responding clones in pre-infection memory, which suggested that cross-reactive memory had joined.

Germline V lookup: CDR1 MDHEN, CDR2 SYDVKM. Trimming took 6 bases from V and 6 from J; bases not matched to a gene: 9. The CDR3 has 15 amino acids. The chain couples TRBV28 to TRBJ2-2; 8 bases match TRBD1. The clonotype comes from a man aged 18 to 30 who had mild COVID-19 (a few samples of this study predate the infection). Cell type and time point are not known. Sequenced input: PBMCs or a T cell subset sorted from them (not recorded which). Written as DNA, the CDR3 is TGTGCCAGCAGCAAATGGACAGGGAGCCCCGGGGAGCTGTTTTTT. Encoded protein: CASSKWTGSPGELFF.